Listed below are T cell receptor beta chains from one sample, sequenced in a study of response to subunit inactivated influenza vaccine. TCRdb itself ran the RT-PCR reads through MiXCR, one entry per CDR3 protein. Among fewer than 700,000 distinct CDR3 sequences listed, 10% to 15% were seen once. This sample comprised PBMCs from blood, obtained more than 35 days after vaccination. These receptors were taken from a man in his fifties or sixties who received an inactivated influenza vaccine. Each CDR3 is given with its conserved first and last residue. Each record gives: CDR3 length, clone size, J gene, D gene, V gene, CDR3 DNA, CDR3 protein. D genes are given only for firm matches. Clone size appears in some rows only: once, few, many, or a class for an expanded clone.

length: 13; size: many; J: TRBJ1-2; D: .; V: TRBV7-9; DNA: TGTGCCAGCAGCTTAGATCCGAACTATGGCTACACCTTC; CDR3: CASSLDPNYGYTF
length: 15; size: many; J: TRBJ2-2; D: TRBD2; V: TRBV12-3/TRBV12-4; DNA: TGTGCCAGCACCTTGGGGACTAGCGACTCCGGGGAGCTGTTTTTT; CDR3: CASTLGTSDSGELFF
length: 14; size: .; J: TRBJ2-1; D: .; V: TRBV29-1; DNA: TGCAGCGTTGAAGATCTTAGCAGAAATAATGAGCAGTTCTTC; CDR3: CSVEDLSRNNEQFF
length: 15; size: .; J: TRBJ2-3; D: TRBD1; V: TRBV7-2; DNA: TGTGCCAGCAGCGACCAGGGGGCCCGCACAGATACGCAGTATTTT; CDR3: CASSDQGARTDTQYF
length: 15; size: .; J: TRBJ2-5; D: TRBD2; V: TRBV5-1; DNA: TGCGCCAGCAGCTTGGAGCCAGCGGGACAAGAGACCCAGTACTTC; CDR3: CASSLEPAGQETQYF
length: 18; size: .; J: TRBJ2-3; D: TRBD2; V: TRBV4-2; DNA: TGTGCCAGCAGCCAAGGGACTAGCGGGGGGGCACGTACAGATACGCAGTATTTT; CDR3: CASSQGTSGGARTDTQYF
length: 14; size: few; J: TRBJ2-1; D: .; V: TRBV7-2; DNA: TGTGCCAGCAGCTTAGGAGGGGGGAACAATGAGCAGTTCTTC; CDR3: CASSLGGGNNEQFF
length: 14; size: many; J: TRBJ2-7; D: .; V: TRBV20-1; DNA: TGCAGTGGAGTAGGTACAGGAACCTCCTACGAGCAGTACTTC; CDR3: CSGVGTGTSYEQYF
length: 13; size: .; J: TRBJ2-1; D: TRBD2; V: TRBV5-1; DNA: TGCGCCAGCAGCTCTGAGCTAAGCGGGGGAATTGTCTTC; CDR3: CASSSELSGGIVF
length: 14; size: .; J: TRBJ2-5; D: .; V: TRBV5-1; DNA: TGCGCCAGCAGCCCCGGAGGGGTCACAGAGACCCAGTACTTC; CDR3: CASSPGGVTETQYF
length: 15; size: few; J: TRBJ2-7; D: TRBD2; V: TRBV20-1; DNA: TGCAGTGCCCTCGCTGGACTAGCGGGTCTCTACGAGCAGTACTTC; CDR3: CSALAGLAGLYEQYF
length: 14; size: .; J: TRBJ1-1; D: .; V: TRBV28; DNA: TGTGCCACCCTTTCCGACCCGCAGGTCACTGAAGCTTTCTTT; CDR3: CATLSDPQVTEAFF
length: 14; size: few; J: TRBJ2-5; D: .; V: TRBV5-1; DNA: TGCGCCAGCAGCTTACCAGGGGTCGGAGAGACCCAGTACTTC; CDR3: CASSLPGVGETQYF
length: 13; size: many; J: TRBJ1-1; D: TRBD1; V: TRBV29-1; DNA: TGCAGCGCCGGACAGGCCAGGGGTACTGAAGCTTTCTTT; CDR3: CSAGQARGTEAFF
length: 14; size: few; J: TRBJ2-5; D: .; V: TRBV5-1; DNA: TGCGCCAGCAGCACCAACAGGGATGGAGAGACCCAGTACTTC; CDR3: CASSTNRDGETQYF
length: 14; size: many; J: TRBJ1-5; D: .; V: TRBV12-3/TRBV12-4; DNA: TGTGCCAGCACCTACCAGGGTTACAATCAGCCCCAGCATTTT; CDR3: CASTYQGYNQPQHF
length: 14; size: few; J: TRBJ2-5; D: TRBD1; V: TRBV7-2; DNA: TGTGCCAGCAGCTTGTCCGGACAGGCACCGACCCAGTACTTC; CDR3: CASSLSGQAPTQYF
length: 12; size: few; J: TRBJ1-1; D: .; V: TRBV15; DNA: TGTGCCACCACCCGGGACCGAACTGAAGCTTTCTTT; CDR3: CATTRDRTEAFF
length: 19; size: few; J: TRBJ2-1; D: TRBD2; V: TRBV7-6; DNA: TGTGCCAGCAGCTTAAGAACTAGCGGGGGGCCTATCTCCTACAATGAGCAGTTCTTC; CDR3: CASSLRTSGGPISYNEQFF
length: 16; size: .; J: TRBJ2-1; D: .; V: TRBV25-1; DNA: TGTGCCAGCAGTGGATTCCCTCGGGGCAATTACAATGAGCAGTTCTTC; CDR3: CASSGFPRGNYNEQFF
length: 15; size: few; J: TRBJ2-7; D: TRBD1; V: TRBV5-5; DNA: TGTGCCAGCAGCTCCCGGGGACAGGGGGCCGGGGAGCAGTACTTC; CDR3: CASSSRGQGAGEQYF
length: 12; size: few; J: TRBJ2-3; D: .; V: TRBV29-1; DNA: TGCAGCGTACAGGAAATCCCAGATACGCAGTATTTT; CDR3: CSVQEIPDTQYF
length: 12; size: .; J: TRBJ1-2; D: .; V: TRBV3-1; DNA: TGTGCCAGCAGCCTGGCGGACTATGGCTACACCTTC; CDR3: CASSLADYGYTF
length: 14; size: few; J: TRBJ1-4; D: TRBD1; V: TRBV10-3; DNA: TGTGCCATCAGGAGACAGGGGGTTAATGAAAAACTGTTTTTT; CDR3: CAIRRQGVNEKLFF
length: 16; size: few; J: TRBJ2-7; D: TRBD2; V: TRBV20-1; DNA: TGCAGTGCCTTCCGGACTAGCGGGGGGTTATCCTACGAGCAGTACTTC; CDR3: CSAFRTSGGLSYEQYF
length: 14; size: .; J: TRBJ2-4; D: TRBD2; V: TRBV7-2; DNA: TGTGCCAGCAGCACCCATAGCGGGAGAAACATTCAGTACTTC; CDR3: CASSTHSGRNIQYF
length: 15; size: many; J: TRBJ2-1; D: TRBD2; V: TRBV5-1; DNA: TGCGCCAGCAGCTCTCTAGCGGGAGAGGTCAATGAGCAGTTCTTC; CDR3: CASSSLAGEVNEQFF
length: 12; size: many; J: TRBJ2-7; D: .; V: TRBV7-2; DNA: TGTGCCAGCAGCTTATCATTAGGCGAGCAGTACTTC; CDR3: CASSLSLGEQYF
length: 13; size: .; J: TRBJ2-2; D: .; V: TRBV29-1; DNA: TGCAGCGTGGAGACAGCGAACACCGGGGAGCTGTTTTTT; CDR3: CSVETANTGELFF
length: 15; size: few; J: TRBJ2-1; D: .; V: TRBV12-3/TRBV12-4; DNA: TGTGCCAGCAGTTTCAGAGGGGGGGGAGACAATGAGCAGTTCTTC; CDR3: CASSFRGGGDNEQFF
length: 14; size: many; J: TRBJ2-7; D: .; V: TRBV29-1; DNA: TGCAGCGTTGAACGGTCCGGGATATATGACGAGCAGTACTTC; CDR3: CSVERSGIYDEQYF
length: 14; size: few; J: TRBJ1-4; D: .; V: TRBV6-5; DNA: TGTGCCAGCAGTTCGAAGCTCAGTAATGAAAAACTGTTTTTT; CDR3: CASSSKLSNEKLFF
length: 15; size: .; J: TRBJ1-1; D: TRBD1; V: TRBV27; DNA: TGTGCCAGCAGTTTAAACGCAGGGGGAGTCACTGAAGCTTTCTTT; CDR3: CASSLNAGGVTEAFF
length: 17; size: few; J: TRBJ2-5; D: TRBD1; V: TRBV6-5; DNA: TGTGCCAGCAGTTACGGCGGGACAGGGGGCTATGGAGAGACCCAGTACTTC; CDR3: CASSYGGTGGYGETQYF
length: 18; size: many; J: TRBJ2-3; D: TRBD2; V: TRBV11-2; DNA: TGTGCCAGCAGCTTAAAATCACGGCGGGGGGGCAACACAGATACGCAGTATTTT; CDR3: CASSLKSRRGGNTDTQYF
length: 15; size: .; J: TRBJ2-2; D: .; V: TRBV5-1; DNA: TGCGCCAGCAGCTTGGGGCTAGTATCAGCCGGGGAGCTGTTTTTT; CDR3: CASSLGLVSAGELFF